One sample yielded the 30 T cell receptor beta chains listed below, sequenced in a study of T-cell reconstitution after alpha-beta-depleted transplantation in children. A TCRbeta library incorporating unique molecular identifiers was prepared. MiXCR, applied by TCRdb to the PCR reads, yields one record per CDR3 protein. In the table there are 70,000 to 95,000 distinct CDR3 sequences, roughly a sixth of which are singletons. The starting material was PBMCs, mostly from graft donor cells, obtained 180 days after TCRalphabeta/CD19-depleted stem cell transplant. The source is a male patient between 2 and 10 years old who had a stem cell transplant for acute lymphoblastic leukemia, so the T cells may come from the graft donor.

A few counts support this clonotype. The rearrangement links TRBV20-1 to TRBJ1-1; D remains ambiguous. There are 12 residues in the CDR3. The germline gives CDR1 DFQATT, CDR2 SNEGSKA (reference sequence). V lost 3 bases, J lost 2 bases, and 7 bases lay in between. The CDR3 sequence: CSARADNTEAFF. CDR3 bases: TGCAGTGCTAGGGCGGATAACACTGAAGCTTTCTTT.

The V gene is TRBV20-1, the J gene TRBJ2-2; 11 positions agree with TRBD2. This CDR3 spans 16 amino acids. The germline CDR1 and CDR2 sequences are DFQATT and SNEGSKA (reference sequence). Germline trimming cut 3 bases from V and 6 bases from J; bases unmatched to any gene: 9. The CDR3: CSARLTSGAYAGELFF. CDR3 bases: TGCAGTGCTAGGTTGACTAGCGGGGCGTACGCCGGGGAGCTGTTTTTT.

The table lists this clonotype with a few counts. The CDR3 here is CASSQDRSGLQETQYF. CDR3 nucleotide sequence: TGCGCCAGCAGCCAAGATCGTTCAGGGTTGCAAGAGACCCAGTACTTC. The chain combines TRBV4-1 with TRBJ2-5; possibly TRBD1 for D (5 bases). The CDR3 totals 16 residues. Germline assignment: CDR1 MGHRA and CDR2 YSYEKL. Between the trimmed V and J ends, which lost 0 bases and 2 bases, there was a span of 13 bases.

V gene TRBV20-1 combines with J gene TRBJ1-1; D unresolved. Per germline, CDR1 DFQATT and CDR2 SNEGSKA (reference sequence). The CDR3 spans 10 residues. V gave up 4 bases and J gave up 6 bases, with 6 bases separating them. The CDR3 bases are TGCAGTGCTAACCGGCCTGAAGCTTTCTTT. This translates into CSANRPEAFF.

The rearrangement links TRBV20-1 to TRBJ2-7; 8 nucleotides match TRBD1. V shed 6 bases, J shed 7 bases, and the junction held 5 bases outside the gene matches. The germline V gene has CDR1 DFQATT and CDR2 SNEGSKA (reference sequence). This CDR3 comprises 11 residues. The CDR3 nucleotides read TGCAGTGCACGTACAGGGGGAGAGCAGTACTTC. Protein product: CSARTGGEQYF.

The chain has TRBV5-1 and TRBJ2-5; no definite D call. The V and J ends lost 4 bases and 5 bases respectively, with 9 bases between them. Germline CDR1 and CDR2: SGHRS and YFSETQ. This CDR3 has 12 residues. The CDR3 is CASSDNRETQYF. The CDR3 region has the DNA TGCGCCAGCAGCGACAATAGGGAGACCCAGTACTTC. Complete variable domain (other parts from reference TRBV5-1 and TRBJ2-5): KAGVTQTPRYLIKTRGQQVTLSCSPISGHRSVSWYQQTPGQGLQFLFEYFSETQRNKGNFPGRFSGRQFSNSRSEMNVSTLELGDSALYLCASSDNRETQYFGPGTRLLVL.

The chain has TRBV24-1 and TRBJ2-1, with TRBD1 matching 7 bases. CDR3 length equals 17 residues. The ends lost 3 bases at V and 0 bases at J; junction bases unmatched: 7. In germline, CDR1 is KGHDR, CDR2 SFDVKD. The CDR3 DNA is TGTGCCACCAGTGATGCGACCCGGGACAGCTCCTACAATGAGCAGTTCTTC. This translates into CATSDATRDSSYNEQFF.

V usage is TRBV11-2 and J usage is TRBJ2-2, with TRBD2 matching over 12 bases. Per germline, CDR1 SGHAT and CDR2 FQNNGV. V dropped 5 bases and J dropped 4; count of bases not matched to a gene: 14. The CDR3 covers 19 residues. Here the CDR3 DNA reads TGTGCCAGCAGCCCCAGTGGGCTAGCGGGGGGGCCGGGCACCGGGGAGCTGTTTTTT. It yields the protein CASSPSGLAGGPGTGELFF.

The sample holds a few counts of this clonotype. The chain links TRBV12-3 or TRBV12-4 to TRBJ2-1, with D tentatively TRBD2 (6 bases). The CDR3 consists of 15 residues. The V end lost 6 bases, the J end lost 0 bases, and 12 bases lay between the germline ends. CDR3 loop: CASRDGGSSYNEQFF. As DNA, the CDR3 is TGTGCCAGCAGGGACGGGGGAAGCTCCTACAATGAGCAGTTCTTC.

A remark on this clonotype: A much larger clonotype is one base distant, so this may be a read error. The chain has TRBV5-1 and TRBJ2-2; 8 nucleotides line up with TRBD1. Germline V gene data show CDR1 as SGHRS and CDR2 as YFSETQ. The V and J ends lost 0 bases and 6 bases, in that order; junction bases with no gene match: 4. The CDR3 has 15 amino acids. This chain's CDR3 is CASSLAQGAAGELFF. DNA of the CDR3: TGCGCCAGCAGCTTGGCGCAGGGGGCAGCCGGGGAGCTGTTTTTT.

This clonotype was recorded a few times. The rearrangement uses TRBV20-1 and TRBJ2-3; TRBD2 agrees at 12 bases. Germline V gene data show CDR1 as DFQATT and CDR2 as SNEGSKA (reference sequence). Unmatched junction bases numbered 5, after V lost 5 bases and J lost 5 bases. The CDR3 is 14 amino acids. For the CDR3, the DNA is TGCAGTGCTCGACTAGCGGGAGTGGTAGATACGCAGTATTTT. Translation: CSARLAGVVDTQYF.

The rearrangement joins TRBV27 to TRBJ1-1, with D tentatively TRBD1 (6 bases). Trimming left V 6 bases short and J 0 bases short, with 11 bases between. The CDR3 is 14 amino acids. The germline V gene encodes CDR1 MNHEY and CDR2 SMNVEV (reference sequence). CDR3 residues: CASRHRAMNTEAFF. CDR3 DNA sequence: TGTGCCAGCAGACACAGGGCTATGAACACTGAAGCTTTCTTT.

This clonotype was seen more than once but under ten times. V usage is TRBV2 and J usage is TRBJ2-3; 8 nucleotides agree with TRBD1. The CDR3 runs to 14 residues. The trim removed 1 base at V and 4 bases at J, leaving 1 base unmatched. CDR1 is SNHLY, CDR2 FYNNEI, per germline. The CDR3 loop is CASSEDRGADTQYF. The CDR3 DNA is TGTGCCAGCAGTGAAGACAGGGGGGCAGATACGCAGTATTTT.

The genes are TRBV20-1 and TRBJ2-1; no firm D call. The CDR3 covers 10 residues. Trimming stripped 3 bases from V and 7 bases from J, with 4 bases between. Germline V gene sequence: CDR1 DFQATT, CDR2 SNEGSKA (reference sequence). The CDR3 DNA follows: TGCAGTGCTAGTCGGAATGAGCAGTTCTTC. Protein product: CSASRNEQFF.

CDR3: CSARPDSGEQYF. CDR3 coding DNA: TGCAGTGCTAGACCCGACTCGGGAGAGCAGTACTTC. The chain couples TRBV20-1 to TRBJ2-7; possibly TRBD2 for D (5 bases). CDR3 length equals 12 residues. Looked up from germline, CDR1 is DFQATT and CDR2 is SNEGSKA (reference sequence). Trimming pared 2 bases from V and 7 bases from J, leaving 12 bases between.

This sequence joins TRBV12-3 or TRBV12-4 and TRBJ1-3, with a tentative D call TRBD1 (5 bases). V lost 7 bases and J 4 bases, leaving 11 bases between the germline ends. The CDR3 is made up of 13 amino acids. The CDR3 DNA is TGTGCCAGCACCGGGACCGACGGAAACACCATATATTTT. Translation: CASTGTDGNTIYF.

This clonotype was picked up a small number of times. The rearrangement uses TRBV3-1 and TRBJ1-1; D is uncertain. The V end lost 1 base, the J end lost 5 bases, and 11 bases lay between the germline ends. The germline CDR1 and CDR2 sequences are LGHDT and YNNKEL (reference sequence). The CDR3 runs to 14 residues. CDR3 nucleotides: TGTGCCAGCAGCCAAGGGGCGCCAAGAACTGAAGCTTTCTTT. The encoded protein is CASSQGAPRTEAFF.

This sequence joins TRBV5-5 and TRBJ1-1, with TRBD1 as a possible D gene (6 bases). The CDR3 sequence is 14 residues long. Trimming shortened V by 6 bases and J by 5 bases, and 17 bases separated the two germline ends. Germline assignment: CDR1 SGHKS and CDR2 YYEKEE (reference sequence). DNA of the CDR3: TGTGCCAGCAACAACTTAGCAGGGGAAACTGAAGCTTTCTTT. It codes for CASNNLAGETEAFF. Combining the CDR3 with reference TRBV5-5 and TRBJ1-1 gives the whole variable domain DAGVTQSPTHLIKTRGQQVTLRCSPISGHKSVSWYQQVLGQGPQFIFQYYEKEERGRGNFPDRFSARQFPNYSSELNVNALLLGDSALYLCASNNLAGETEAFFGQGTRLTVV.

This clonotype was counted a few times. The rearrangement joins TRBV5-1 to TRBJ2-3; 8 bases fit TRBD2. Germline lookup yields CDR1 SGHRS and CDR2 YFSETQ. V was pared by 7 bases and J by 3 bases, with 10 bases of the junction left unmatched. This CDR3 is built from 15 residues. The CDR3: CASGQERGLTDTQYF. The CDR3 DNA reads TGCGCCAGCGGGCAGGAGCGGGGGTTAACAGATACGCAGTATTTT.

This chain connects TRBV7-9 to TRBJ2-2, with a possible D match to TRBD2 (6 bases). This CDR3 is 17 amino acids long. V was trimmed by 6 bases and J by 4 bases, leaving 21 bases between them. The germline V gene has CDR1 SEHNR and CDR2 FQNEAQ (reference sequence). The CDR3 here is CASRPRTLALGTGELFF. CDR3 coding DNA: TGTGCCAGCAGACCCCGGACCCTAGCGCTGGGCACCGGGGAGCTGTTTTTT. Full variable domain (missing parts from reference TRBV7-9 and TRBJ2-2): DTGVSQNPRHKITKRGQNVTFRCDPISEHNRLYWYRQTLGQGPEFLTYFQNEAQLEKSRLLSDRFSAERPKGSFSTLEIQRTEQGDSAMYLCASRPRTLALGTGELFFGEGSRLTVL.

This chain links TRBV5-8 with TRBJ1-3, with 8 bases aligning to TRBD1. CDR3 length: 14 residues. Germline V gene sequence: CDR1 SGHTS, CDR2 YDEGEE. V lost 4 bases, J lost 4 bases, and 4 bases stayed unmatched. The CDR3 region is CASSPTGVGNTIYF. For the CDR3, the DNA is TGTGCCAGCAGCCCGACAGGGGTCGGAAACACCATATATTTT.

The sample holds many counts of this clonotype. V gene TRBV5-1 combines with J gene TRBJ2-2; D call uncertain. The CDR3 has 14 residues. Trimming took 4 bases from V and 3 from J, leaving 10 bases between them. CDR1 is SGHRS and CDR2 is YFSETQ in the germline V gene. The CDR3 region has the DNA TGCGCCAGCAGCATTAATACGGACACCGGGGAGCTGTTTTTT. This sequence encodes CASSINTDTGELFF.

This clonotype was seen at least ten times. The chain uses TRBV27 and TRBJ2-5, with a tentative D call TRBD1 (6 bases). V was pared by 4 bases and J by 1 base, with 10 bases between. The CDR3 contains 14 residues. Per germline, CDR1 MNHEY and CDR2 SMNVEV (reference sequence). This CDR3 is CASSSSGAQETQYF. The DNA for the CDR3 is TGTGCCAGCAGTTCCTCAGGGGCCCAAGAGACCCAGTACTTC.

This clonotype was counted between two and nine times. The rearrangement joins TRBV19 to TRBJ2-4; tentatively, D is TRBD1 (6 bases). Germline V gene data show CDR1 as LNHDA and CDR2 as SQIVND (reference sequence). Between the trimmed V and J ends, which lost 3 bases and 2 bases, there was a span of 17 bases. The CDR3 has 17 amino acids. The chain's CDR3 is CASSIGETGVTKNIQYF. The CDR3 nucleotides are TGTGCCAGTAGTATTGGGGAGACAGGCGTGACCAAAAACATTCAGTACTTC.

V and J are TRBV5-1 and TRBJ2-3; no clear D gene. The CDR3 spans 12 residues. The V gene's germline CDR1 is SGHRS and CDR2 YFSETQ. Trimming took off 4 bases at V and 1 base at J, with 4 bases between the two ends. The CDR3 loop reads CASSLRTDTQYF. The CDR3 nucleotides read TGCGCCAGCAGCCTTCGCACAGATACGCAGTATTTT.

This clonotype was counted a few times. This sequence joins TRBV19 and TRBJ2-4; TRBD1 is a possible D gene (6 bases). The germline V gene has CDR1 LNHDA and CDR2 SQIVND (reference sequence). The CDR3 extends over 17 amino acids. V lost 5 bases and J 0 bases, leaving 17 bases between the germline ends. CDR3: CASSPLTDSLAKNIQYF. In nucleotides, the CDR3 is TGTGCCAGTAGTCCCTTAACGGACAGTCTAGCCAAAAACATTCAGTACTTC.

This clonotype was seen more than once but under ten times. The J gene is TRBJ2-3, the V gene TRBV5-6, with D maybe TRBD2 (6 bases). The ends were cut back, 2 bases at V and 0 bases at J, with 16 bases in the middle. The V gene's germline CDR1 is SGHDT and CDR2 YYEEEE. CDR3 length: 17 residues. The DNA for the CDR3 is TGTGCCAGCAGCTTTTCGATGCTAGCGCTGAGCACAGATACGCAGTATTTT. As protein: CASSFSMLALSTDTQYF. Full variable domain (remainder filled in from reference TRBV5-6 and TRBJ2-3): DAGVTQSPTHLIKTRGQQVTLRCSPKSGHDTVSWYQQALGQGPQFIFQYYEEEERQRGNFPDRFSGHQFPNYSSELNVNALLLGDSALYLCASSFSMLALSTDTQYFGPGTRLTVL.

This clonotype was counted only a few times. The chain joins TRBV7-9 to TRBJ1-1; 8 bases fit TRBD1. The CDR3 runs 14 residues. Looked up from germline, CDR1 is SEHNR and CDR2 is FQNEAQ (reference sequence). V was clipped by 0 bases and J by 10 bases; unmatched bases: 7. The CDR3 reads CASSLAGQGFVAFF. In DNA, the CDR3 is TGTGCCAGCAGCTTAGCAGGACAGGGTTTTGTAGCTTTCTTT.

This chain joins TRBV5-5 and TRBJ2-3, with D unclear. V lost 3 bases, J lost 0 bases, and 8 bases lay in between. The CDR3 spans 14 residues. Germline V gene lookup returns CDR1 SGHKS and CDR2 YYEKEE (reference sequence). CDR3 sequence (DNA): TGTGCCAGCAGCTACAGAACTAGCACAGATACGCAGTATTTT. Its protein is CASSYRTSTDTQYF.

Comments on this clonotype: Compared with germline, one end of the junction differs, possibly owing to a read error. This rearrangement joins TRBV7-2 to TRBJ1-2; D call uncertain. The germline gives CDR1 SGHTA, CDR2 FQGNSA. This CDR3 region has 13 residues. This CDR3 reads CASSLAPGNGYPF. CDR3 bases: TGTGCCAGCAGCTTAGCCCCTGGAAATGGCTACCCCTTC.